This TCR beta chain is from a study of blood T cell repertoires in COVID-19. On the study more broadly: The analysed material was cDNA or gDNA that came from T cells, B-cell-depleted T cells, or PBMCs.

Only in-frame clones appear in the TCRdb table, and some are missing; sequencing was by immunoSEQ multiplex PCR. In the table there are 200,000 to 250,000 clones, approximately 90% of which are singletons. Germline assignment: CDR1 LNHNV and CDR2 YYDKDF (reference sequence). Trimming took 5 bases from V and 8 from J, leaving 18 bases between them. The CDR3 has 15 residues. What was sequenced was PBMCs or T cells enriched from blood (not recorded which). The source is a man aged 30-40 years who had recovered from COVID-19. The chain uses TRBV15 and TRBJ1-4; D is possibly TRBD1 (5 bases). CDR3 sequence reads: CATSSRQGFWEKLFF. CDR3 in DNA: TGTGCCACCAGCTCCCGGCAGGGTTTTTGGGAAAAACTGTTTTTT.